This T cell receptor (beta chain) was recovered during a study of cytomegalovirus exposure and HLA in healthy donors. Across the whole study: As an earlier analysis found, 150 million to 200 million T cells yielded about 120 million unique TCR beta sequences. Broader study findings: HLA allele associations emerged for 16,951 TCR beta sequences in a later analysis, at 0.05 false discovery rate.

Germline V gives CDR1 SGHVS, CDR2 FQNEAQ. The CDR3 loop spans 15 amino acids. The V segment lost 5 bases and the J segment 2 bases; nucleotides outside the gene matches: 8. With regard to this clone: Its antigen is not identified.

It was with 60 Vbeta and 13 Jbeta primers that the PCR ran. Per the original methods: About 10 million of 70 million to 80 million unique TCR beta chains were shared, per a later count. Method: immunoSEQ multiplex PCR; TCRdb's copy keeps in-frame clones and lacks some. The V and J calls and clone size are taken from that table; D and trimming were inferred from the DNA. The table includes roughly 200,000 clones, about 10% detected once. Sequenced: PBMCs. This receptor was identified in a woman aged 25 to 39 in good health and CMV-seropositive. V gene TRBV7-8 combines with J gene TRBJ2-5, with 7 bases that match TRBD2. CDR3: CASSQTTSRQETQYF. The CDR3 DNA reads TGTGCCAGCAGCCAGACGACTAGCAGACAAGAGACCCAGTACTTC.